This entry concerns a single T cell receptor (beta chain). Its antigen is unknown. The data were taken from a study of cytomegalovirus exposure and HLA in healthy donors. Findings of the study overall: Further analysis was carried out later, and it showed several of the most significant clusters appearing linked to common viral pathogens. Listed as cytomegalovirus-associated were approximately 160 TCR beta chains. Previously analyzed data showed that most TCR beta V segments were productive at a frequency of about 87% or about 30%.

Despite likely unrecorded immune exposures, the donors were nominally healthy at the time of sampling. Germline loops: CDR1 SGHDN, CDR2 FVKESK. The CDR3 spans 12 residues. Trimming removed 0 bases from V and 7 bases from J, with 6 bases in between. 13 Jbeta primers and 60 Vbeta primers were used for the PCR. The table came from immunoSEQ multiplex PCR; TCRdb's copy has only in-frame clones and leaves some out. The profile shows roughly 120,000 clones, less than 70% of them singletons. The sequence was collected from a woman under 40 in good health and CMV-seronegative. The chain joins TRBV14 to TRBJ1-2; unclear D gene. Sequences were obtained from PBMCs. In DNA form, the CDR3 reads TGTGCCAGCAGCCAAGATTTGCGTGGCTACACCTTC. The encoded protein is CASSQDLRGYTF.